What follows are 23 T cell receptor beta chains derived from one specimen sequenced in a study of shared clonotypes between healthy human individuals. Assay: immunoSEQ multiplex PCR; the TCRdb copy retains only in-frame clones and omits some. The table includes approximately 400,000 clones, approximately 96% detected once. The sample taken for sequencing was memory CD8+ T cells sorted from blood. Subset in this sample: CD45RO+ cells pooled with CCR7-negative TemRA cells. These TCRs come from a man aged 25-45 years in good health.

V gene TRBV27 combines with J gene TRBJ2-7, with TRBD2 matching over 9 bases. The V gene's germline CDR1 is MNHEY and CDR2 SMNVEV (reference sequence). After removal of 3 bases from V and 4 bases from J, the junction contained 4 bases not matched to a gene. The CDR3 is 14 residues long. The chain's CDR3 is CASSFLAGNYEQYF. The CDR3 DNA reads TGTGCCAGCAGTTTTCTAGCGGGAAATTACGAGCAGTACTTC.

The V call is TRBV12-2, the J call TRBJ1-5. TRBV12-2 is a pseudogene segment. This CDR3 is 14 amino acids long. The CDR3 reads CASRLDPSSRPQHF. Written as DNA, the CDR3 is TGTGCAAGTCGCTTAGACCCCTCTTCTCGGCCCCAGCATTTT.

J is TRBJ1-2 and V is TRBV20-1; no firm D call. V gave up 1 base and J gave up 7 bases, with 4 bases separating them. The germline V gene has CDR1 DFQATT and CDR2 SNEGSKA (reference sequence). This CDR3 has 10 amino acids. CDR3 residues: CSARVGGYTF. In nucleotides, the CDR3 is TGCAGTGCTAGAGTGGGTGGCTACACCTTC.

The rearrangement links TRBV5-1 to TRBJ2-2; 7 bases agree with TRBD2. This CDR3 region has 17 residues. Germline loops: CDR1 SGHRS, CDR2 YFSETQ. J was trimmed by 5 bases and V by 3 bases; bases with no gene match: 13. CDR3: CASSSGLLRLATGELFF. Written as DNA, the CDR3 is TGCGCCAGCAGCTCGGGACTACTCCGACTGGCAACCGGGGAGCTGTTTTTT.

The J gene is TRBJ1-5, the V gene TRBV2; 8 bases agree with TRBD1. The CDR3 is made up of 14 amino acids. Germline V gene data show CDR1 as SNHLY and CDR2 as FYNNEI. Trimming took 4 bases from V and 1 from J; bases not matched to a gene: 0. CDR3 region: CASSGTGSNQPQHF. For the CDR3, the DNA is TGTGCCAGCAGTGGGACAGGGAGCAATCAGCCCCAGCATTTT.

The chain uses TRBV2 and TRBJ1-1; 8 bases are a match to TRBD1. The germline V gene encodes CDR1 SNHLY and CDR2 FYNNEI. The V and J ends lost 5 bases and 1 base, in that order; junction bases with no gene match: 6. CDR3 length equals 15 residues. The CDR3 reads CASSYQGARNTEAFF. In nucleotides, the CDR3 is TGTGCCAGCAGTTACCAGGGGGCCCGGAACACTGAAGCTTTCTTT.

The chain recombines TRBV5-4 with TRBJ2-7; TRBD2 aligns across 14 bases. The CDR3 is 16 residues long. Germline trimming cut 4 bases from V and 4 bases from J; bases unmatched to any gene: 7. Germline V gene sequence: CDR1 SGHNT, CDR2 YYREEE (reference sequence). This CDR3 is CASSPGTSGRMYEQYF. DNA for the CDR3: TGTGCCAGCAGCCCCGGGACTAGCGGGAGAATGTACGAGCAGTACTTC. Filled out from reference TRBV5-4 and TRBJ2-7, the complete variable domain reads ETGVTQSPTHLIKTRGQQVTLRCSSQSGHNTVSWYQQALGQGPQFIFQYYREEENGRGNFPPRFSGLQFPNYSSELNVNALELDDSALYLCASSPGTSGRMYEQYFGPGTRLTVT.

This chain joins TRBV5-8 and TRBJ1-2, with D perhaps TRBD1 (5 bases). Trimming removed 4 bases from V and 4 bases from J, with 17 bases in between. Per germline, CDR1 SGHTS and CDR2 YDEGEE. CDR3 size: 15 residues. The CDR3 sequence is CASSPPGPKGYGYTF. The CDR3 DNA follows: TGTGCCAGCAGCCCTCCGGGACCCAAGGGCTATGGCTACACCTTC.

The chain recombines TRBV28 with TRBJ2-7; the D is unclear. The CDR3 is made up of 15 amino acids. Trimming cost V 6 bases and J 0 bases, with 15 bases left between them. Germline CDR1 is MDHEN and CDR2 is SYDVKM. The CDR3 loop reads CASSLSRLNSYEQYF. CDR3 DNA: TGTGCCAGCAGCCTTTCCAGGCTCAACTCCTACGAGCAGTACTTC.

The chain is built from TRBV6-1 and TRBJ2-1, with no clear D. The CDR3 has 14 residues. The V end was cut by 2 bases, the J end by 5 bases, with 10 bases between. Looked up from germline, CDR1 is MNHNS and CDR2 is SASEGT. CDR3 loop: CASSEWRTNNEQFF. Here the CDR3 DNA reads TGTGCCAGCAGTGAATGGCGGACCAACAATGAGCAGTTCTTC.

The chain recombines TRBV9 with TRBJ2-7; D might be TRBD1 (5 bases). CDR3 length equals 14 residues. In germline, CDR1 is SGDLS, CDR2 YYNGEE. The V gene lost 2 bases and the J gene lost 1 base, with 10 bases spanning the gap. The CDR3 bases are TGTGCCAGCAGCGTTGATCCAGGGTCCTACGAGCAGTACTTC. Its protein product is CASSVDPGSYEQYF.

The chain combines TRBV20-1 with TRBJ2-5, with 7 bases lining up with TRBD2. CDR3 length: 11 residues. Per the germline V gene, CDR1 is DFQATT and CDR2 is SNEGSKA (reference sequence). The junction had 1 base not matched to a gene; V was cut back by 6 bases and J by 3 bases. DNA of the CDR3: TGCAGTGCAGCGGGGAAAGAGACCCAGTACTTC. Amino acids: CSAAGKETQYF.

This sequence joins TRBV5-1 and TRBJ1-1, with D hard to call. Germline V gene sequence: CDR1 SGHRS, CDR2 YFSETQ. Trimming removed 4 bases from V and 2 bases from J, with 12 bases in between. This CDR3 has 14 residues. The chain's CDR3 is CASSTPDRNTEAFF. CDR3 nucleotide sequence: TGCGCCAGCAGCACCCCAGACCGAAACACTGAAGCTTTCTTT. The variable domain in full, completed from reference TRBV5-1 and TRBJ1-1, reads KAGVTQTPRYLIKTRGQQVTLSCSPISGHRSVSWYQQTPGQGLQFLFEYFSETQRNKGNFPGRFSGRQFSNSRSEMNVSTLELGDSALYLCASSTPDRNTEAFFGQGTRLTVV.

To note about this clone: The junction differs from germline at one of its ends, possibly a read error. V and J are TRBV7-7 and TRBJ2-5; D remains unclear. The germline CDR1 and CDR2 sequences are SSHAT and FNYEAQ (reference sequence). This CDR3 contains 11 residues. The CDR3 protein is CASSDQETQYF. CDR3 coding DNA: TGTGCTAGCAGCGATCAAGAGACCCAGTACTTC.

The chain combines TRBV5-1 with TRBJ2-5; the match to TRBD2 covers 7 bases. In germline, CDR1 is SGHRS, CDR2 YFSETQ. The CDR3 spans 14 residues. With V trimmed by 3 bases and J by 2 bases, 4 bases remained unmatched. CDR3 region: CASSSPGLQETQYF. The DNA for the CDR3 is TGCGCCAGCAGCTCACCGGGACTACAAGAGACCCAGTACTTC. Based on the CDR3 plus reference TRBV5-1 and TRBJ2-5, the full variable domain is KAGVTQTPRYLIKTRGQQVTLSCSPISGHRSVSWYQQTPGQGLQFLFEYFSETQRNKGNFPGRFSGRQFSNSRSEMNVSTLELGDSALYLCASSSPGLQETQYFGPGTRLLVL.

This rearrangement joins TRBV19 to TRBJ2-1; 7 bases match TRBD2. Germline assignment: CDR1 LNHDA and CDR2 SQIVND (reference sequence). Trimming at V came to 6 bases and at J to 5 bases, leaving 7 bases not matched to a gene. The length of the CDR3 is 14 residues. The CDR3, as DNA: TGTGCCAGTAGACAGGTAGCGGGTGACAATGAGCAGTTCTTC. Translation: CASRQVAGDNEQFF. The whole variable domain, filled in from reference TRBV19 and TRBJ2-1, reads DGGITQSPKYLFRKEGQNVTLSCEQNLNHDAMYWYRQDPGQGLRLIYYSQIVNDFQKGDIAEGYSVSREKKESFPLTVTSAQKNPTAFYLCASRQVAGDNEQFFGPGTRLTVL.

The chain carries TRBV7-9 and TRBJ1-1, with D uncertain. There are 16 residues in the CDR3. In germline, CDR1 is SEHNR, CDR2 FQNEAQ (reference sequence). V lost 2 bases to trimming and J lost 7 bases, with 20 bases between them. The CDR3 coding sequence is TGTGCCAGCAGCTTAATAGGAGGGAATGTGGACCTTGAAGCTTTCTTT. It codes for CASSLIGGNVDLEAFF.

The chain carries TRBV18 and TRBJ2-3; no firm D call. Germline V gives CDR1 KGHSH, CDR2 LQKENI. Trimming shortened V by 2 bases and J by 0 bases, and 9 bases separated the two germline ends. The CDR3 consists of 15 residues. The CDR3 is CASSPKEKSTDTQYF. The DNA of the CDR3 is TGTGCCAGCTCACCAAAGGAAAAAAGCACAGATACGCAGTATTTT.

The J gene is TRBJ2-2, the V gene TRBV2; D tentatively fits TRBD1 or TRBD2 (6 bases each). Germline V gives CDR1 SNHLY, CDR2 FYNNEI. The V end was cut by 6 bases, the J end by 3 bases, with 8 bases between. The CDR3 has 13 residues. The CDR3 protein is CASRGGDTGELFF. The CDR3 bases are TGTGCCAGCAGGGGGGGCGACACCGGGGAGCTGTTTTTT. The entire variable domain, with the rest obtained from reference TRBV2 and TRBJ2-2, is as follows: EPEVTQTPSHQVTQMGQEVILRCVPISNHLYFYWYRQILGQKVEFLVSFYNNEISEKSEIFDDQFSVERPDGSNFTLKIRSTKLEDSAMYFCASRGGDTGELFFGEGSRLTVL.

The rearrangement links TRBV30 to TRBJ2-7; 10 bases align to TRBD2. The V gene's germline CDR1 is GTSNPN and CDR2 SVGIG (reference sequence). With V trimmed by 4 bases and J by 2 bases, 2 bases remained unmatched. The CDR3 has 13 residues. Written as DNA, the CDR3 is TGTGCCTGGACAGGACTAGCGGCCTACGAGCAGTACTTC. This translates into CAWTGLAAYEQYF.

The rearrangement links TRBV4-1 to TRBJ1-6; D ambiguous. Per germline, CDR1 MGHRA and CDR2 YSYEKL. This CDR3 is 18 amino acids long. Trimming left V 0 bases short and J 6 bases short, with 18 bases between. The CDR3 bases are TGCGCCAGCAGCCAAGAAAAGCCTTCGGGGAGCGGTAATTCACCCCTCCACTTT. Protein: CASSQEKPSGSGNSPLHF.

The chain links TRBV9 to TRBJ2-5; 8 positions match TRBD2. The germline V gene encodes CDR1 SGDLS and CDR2 YYNGEE. V shed 0 bases, J shed 2 bases, and the junction held 6 bases outside the gene matches. This CDR3 spans 16 amino acids. The CDR3 nucleotides read TGTGCCAGCAGCGTAGGGACTAGCTCGGTACAAGAGACCCAGTACTTC. This translates into CASSVGTSSVQETQYF.

The DNA for the CDR3 is TGTGCCAGCAGCAGCAGGGGCGCGAACACCGGGGAGCTGTTTTTT. This sequence encodes CASSSRGANTGELFF. The V call is TRBV11-3, the J call TRBJ2-2; possibly TRBD1 for D (6 bases). The V and J ends lost 5 bases and 0 bases respectively, with 10 bases between them. The CDR3 contains 15 residues. Germline V gene sequence: CDR1 SGHNT, CDR2 YENEEA.